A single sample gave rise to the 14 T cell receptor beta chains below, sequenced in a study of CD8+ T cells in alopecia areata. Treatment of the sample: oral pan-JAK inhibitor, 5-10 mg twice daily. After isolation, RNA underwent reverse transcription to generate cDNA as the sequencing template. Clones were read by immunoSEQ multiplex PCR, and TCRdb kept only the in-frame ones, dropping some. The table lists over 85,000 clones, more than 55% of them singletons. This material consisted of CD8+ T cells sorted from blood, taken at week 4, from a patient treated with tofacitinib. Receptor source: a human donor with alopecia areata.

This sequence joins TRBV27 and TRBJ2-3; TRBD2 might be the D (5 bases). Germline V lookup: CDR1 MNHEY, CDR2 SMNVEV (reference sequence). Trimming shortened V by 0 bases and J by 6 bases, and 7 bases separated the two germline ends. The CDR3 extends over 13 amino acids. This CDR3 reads CASSLSLADTQYF. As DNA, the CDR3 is TGTGCCAGCAGTTTATCCCTAGCCGATACGCAGTATTTT.

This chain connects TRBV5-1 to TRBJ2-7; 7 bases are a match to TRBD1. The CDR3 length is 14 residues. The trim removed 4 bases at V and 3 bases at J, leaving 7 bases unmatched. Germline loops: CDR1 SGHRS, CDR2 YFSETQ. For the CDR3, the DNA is TGCGCCAGCAGCGAGAGGGGACAGCTCTACGAGCAGTACTTC. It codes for CASSERGQLYEQYF.

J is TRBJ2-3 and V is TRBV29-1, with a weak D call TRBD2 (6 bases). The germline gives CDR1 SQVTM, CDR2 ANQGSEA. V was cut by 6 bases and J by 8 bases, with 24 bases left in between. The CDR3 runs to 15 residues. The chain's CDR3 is CSVHWRDLPVPTQYF. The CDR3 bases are TGCAGCGTCCATTGGCGGGACTTACCAGTGCCTACGCAGTATTTT.

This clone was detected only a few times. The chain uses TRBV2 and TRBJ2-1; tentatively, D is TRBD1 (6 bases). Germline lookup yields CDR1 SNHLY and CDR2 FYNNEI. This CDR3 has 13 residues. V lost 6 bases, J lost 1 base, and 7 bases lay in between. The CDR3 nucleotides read TGTGCCAGCAGGGACAGTTCCTACAATGAGCAGTTCTTC. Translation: CASRDSSYNEQFF.

CDR3 sequence reads: CASSPGDRGDEQYF. For the CDR3, the DNA is TGTGCCAGCAGCCCAGGGGACAGGGGAGACGAGCAGTACTTC. This chain uses TRBV13 with TRBJ2-7, with 10 bases fitting TRBD1. The CDR3 spans 14 residues. The germline CDR1 and CDR2 sequences are PRHDT and FYEKMQ (reference sequence). V dropped 5 bases and J dropped 5; count of bases not matched to a gene: 6.

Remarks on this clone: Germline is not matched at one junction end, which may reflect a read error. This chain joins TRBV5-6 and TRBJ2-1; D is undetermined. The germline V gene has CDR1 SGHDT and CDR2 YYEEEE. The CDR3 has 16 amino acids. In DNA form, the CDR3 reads TGTGCCAGCAGCTTCCAGGCTGCGAGCTCCCACAATGAGCAGTTCTTC. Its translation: CASSFQAASSHNEQFF.

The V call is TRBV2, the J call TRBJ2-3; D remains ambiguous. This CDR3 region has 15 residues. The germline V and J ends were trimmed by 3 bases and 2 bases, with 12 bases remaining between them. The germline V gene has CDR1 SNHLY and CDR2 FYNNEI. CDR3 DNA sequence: TGTGCCAGCAGTGACAACGAGGCACACACAGATACGCAGTATTTT. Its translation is CASSDNEAHTDTQYF.

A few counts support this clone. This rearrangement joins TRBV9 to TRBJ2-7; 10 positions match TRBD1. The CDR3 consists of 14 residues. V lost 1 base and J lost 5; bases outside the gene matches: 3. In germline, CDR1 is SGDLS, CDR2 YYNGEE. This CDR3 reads CASSVHGTGDEQYF. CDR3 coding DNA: TGTGCCAGCAGCGTACATGGGACAGGGGACGAGCAGTACTTC.

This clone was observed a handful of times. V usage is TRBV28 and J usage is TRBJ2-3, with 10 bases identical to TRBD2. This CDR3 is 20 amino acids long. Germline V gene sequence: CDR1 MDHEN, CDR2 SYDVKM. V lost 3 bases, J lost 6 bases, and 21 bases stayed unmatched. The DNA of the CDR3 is TGTGCCAGCAGTTTCGCGGGGCCTCGGACCTTGCTAGCGGGAGTGGATACGCAGTATTTT. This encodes CASSFAGPRTLLAGVDTQYF. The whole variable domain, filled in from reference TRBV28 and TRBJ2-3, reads DVKVTQSSRYLVKRTGEKVFLECVQDMDHENMFWYRQDPGLGLRLIYFSYDVKMKEKGDIPEGYSVSREKKERFSLILESASTNQTSMYLCASSFAGPRTLLAGVDTQYFGPGTRLTVL.

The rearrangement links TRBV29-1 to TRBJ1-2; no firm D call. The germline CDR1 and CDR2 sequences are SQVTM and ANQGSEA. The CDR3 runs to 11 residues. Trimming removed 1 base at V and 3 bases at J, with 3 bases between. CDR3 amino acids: CSVEGDYGYTF. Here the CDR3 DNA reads TGCAGCGTTGAAGGGGACTATGGCTACACCTTC.

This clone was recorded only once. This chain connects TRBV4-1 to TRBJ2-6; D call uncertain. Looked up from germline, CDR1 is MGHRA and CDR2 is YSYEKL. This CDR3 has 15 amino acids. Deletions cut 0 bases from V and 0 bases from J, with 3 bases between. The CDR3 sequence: CASSQDPSGANVLTF. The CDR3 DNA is TGCGCCAGCAGCCAAGATCCCTCTGGGGCCAACGTCCTGACTTTC.

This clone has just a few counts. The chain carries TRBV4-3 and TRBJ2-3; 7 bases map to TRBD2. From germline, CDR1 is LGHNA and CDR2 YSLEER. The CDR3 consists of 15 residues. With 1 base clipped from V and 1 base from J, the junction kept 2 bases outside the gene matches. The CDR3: CASSQGRGGTDTQYF. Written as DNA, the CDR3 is TGCGCCAGCAGCCAAGGCCGGGGGGGCACAGATACGCAGTATTTT.

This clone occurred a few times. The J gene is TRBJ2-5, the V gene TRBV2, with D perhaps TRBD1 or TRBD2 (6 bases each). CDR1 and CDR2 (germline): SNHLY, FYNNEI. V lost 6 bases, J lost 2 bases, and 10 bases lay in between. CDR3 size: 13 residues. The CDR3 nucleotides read TGTGCCAGCAGGTCGGGGGCACAAGAGACCCAGTACTTC. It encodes CASRSGAQETQYF. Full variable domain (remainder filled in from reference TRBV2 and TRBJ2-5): EPEVTQTPSHQVTQMGQEVILRCVPISNHLYFYWYRQILGQKVEFLVSFYNNEISEKSEIFDDQFSVERPDGSNFTLKIRSTKLEDSAMYFCASRSGAQETQYFGPGTRLLVL.

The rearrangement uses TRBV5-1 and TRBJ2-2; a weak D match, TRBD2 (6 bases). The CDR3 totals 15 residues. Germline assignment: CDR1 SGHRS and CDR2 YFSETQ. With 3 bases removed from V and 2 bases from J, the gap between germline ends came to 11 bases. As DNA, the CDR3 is TGCGCCAGCAGCTCATCTAGCGTTAACACCGGGGAGCTGTTTTTT. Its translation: CASSSSSVNTGELFF.